This T cell receptor beta chain was sequenced during a study of cytomegalovirus exposure and HLA in healthy donors. Turning to this clone: What it binds is unknown.

The PCR contained 60 Vbeta and 13 Jbeta primers. Sequencing used immunoSEQ multiplex PCR; TCRdb keeps in-frame clones, though not all of them. The sample records nearly 200,000 clones, around 87% being singletons. Trimming cost V 2 bases and J 9 bases, with 11 bases left between them. The CDR3 spans 14 residues. Germline CDR1 is MNHEY and CDR2 is SVGAGI. Study-wide results and limits: Later work associated 16,951 TCR beta sequences with HLA alleles at 0.05 false discovery rate.

V is TRBV6-5 and J is TRBJ1-6, with D unclear. This TCR came from a man aged 25 to 40 in good health and CMV-seronegative. The sample comprised PBMCs. The CDR3 here is CASSYGGRASPLHF. The CDR3 region has the DNA TGTGCCAGCAGTTACGGTGGGCGGGCTTCACCCCTCCACTTT.